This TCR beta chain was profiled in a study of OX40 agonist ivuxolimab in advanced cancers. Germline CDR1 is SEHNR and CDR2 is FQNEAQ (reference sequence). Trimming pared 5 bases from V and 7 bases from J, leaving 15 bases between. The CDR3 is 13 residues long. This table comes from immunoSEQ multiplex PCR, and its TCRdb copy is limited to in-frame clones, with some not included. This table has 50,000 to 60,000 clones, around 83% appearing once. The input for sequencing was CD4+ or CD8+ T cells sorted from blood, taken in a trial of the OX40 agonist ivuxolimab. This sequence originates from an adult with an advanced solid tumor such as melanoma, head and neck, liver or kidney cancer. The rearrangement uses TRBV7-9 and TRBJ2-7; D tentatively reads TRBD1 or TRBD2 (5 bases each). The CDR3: CASSKNGAWEQYF. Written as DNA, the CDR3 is TGTGCCAGCAGCAAAAACGGGGCTTGGGAGCAGTACTTC.